What follows describes a single T cell receptor (beta chain). Its antigen is not yet known. The entry originates in a study of T cells expressing NK-cell markers (TCRdb year 2020). Turning to the overall study: In sorted CD3+CD56+NKG2C+, CD3+CD56+NKG2C- and CD3+CD56-NKG2C+ T-cell subsets from about 8 donors, TCR beta-chain repertoires were profiled. Among the eight sequenced donors, only one was HCMV-seronegative, while the other seven were HCMV-seropositive. The eight sequenced donors were randomly selected healthy volunteers, three men and five women. The libraries were sequenced on Illumina HiSeq 2000/2500, MiSeq or NextSeq, producing 2 x 150 bp reads. Overall study results and their limits: In a handful of donors, the dominant CD3+CD56+NKG2C+ clonotypes were among the top 10 CD8+ clonotypes and accounted for 1.0-7.0% of CD8+ T cells. It remained unclear whether the expanded NKG2C-expressing T cell clones were specific for HCMV antigens. Those dominant clonotypes were again the most abundant among CD3+CD56-NKG2C+ cells in several donors, at about 28.3-65%.

Sequencer: Illumina HiSeq 2000. TCR beta cDNA libraries were prepared using 5'RACE template switching, which introduced a universal primer site and unique molecular identifiers. Priming for cDNA synthesis came from the TCR beta constant segment, and two successive PCR amplification steps followed. The source study handled its data this way. MIGEC handled demultiplexing of the reads and grouping by UMI, while MiTCR was used to assemble and quantify clonotypes. To exclude erroneous sequences, only TCR cDNA sequences supported by at least two reads were retained. The tcR package was used for downstream repertoire analysis, with clonotypes matched between fractions based on CDR3 nucleotide sequence plus V segment. VDJmatch was used to annotate antigen specificity against VDJdb, with one amino acid substitution in CDR3 allowed. Based on TCRdb reprocessing of the reads, there is one entry per CDR3 protein sequence, and DNA is missing. In this record, the V and J calls reflect TCRdb's handling and not the investigators' own analysis. The sample table on file contains over 150,000 distinct CDR3 sequences. Together, the top ten hold 20% to 25% of the sample.

The CDR3 holds 12 amino acids from the cysteine to the phenylalanine. No coding sequence is recorded. Based on the germline V gene, the CDR1 and CDR2 sequences are MNHEY and SVGEGT. HCMV serostatus was determined by detecting HCMV-specific IgG in serum with a commercial ELISA kit. Peripheral blood mononuclear cells were isolated from blood by Ficoll density gradient centrifugation. Recombination linked TRBV6-2 or TRBV6-3 to TRBJ2-5; absent DNA, TCRdb's TRBD1 call cannot be checked. The sequence came from a man aged 18-75 years in good health. The sample consisted of blood T cells: a sorted CD56 or NKG2C T cell subset, CD4+ or CD8+ T cells, or bulk PBMC T cells (not recorded which). The CDR3 region: CASKGGMKTQYF.